A selection of T cell receptor beta chains follows, all from one sample in a study of blood T cell repertoires in COVID-19. TCRdb's table, derived via immunoSEQ multiplex PCR, lists solely in-frame clones and lacks some. In the table there are 95,000 to 150,000 clones, over 65% of which are singletons. The sequenced sample consisted of peripheral blood. The receptors were gathered from a human donor with acute or convalescent COVID-19. The donor label of this sample is uncertain. Both conserved end residues are part of each CDR3. The order of the fields is D gene, V gene, J gene, clone size, CDR3 protein, CDR3 DNA. The D gene is left open where the match is weak. Size values are once, few and many counts, or a class for expanded clones, and some rows have none.

-,TRBV3-1/TRBV3-2,TRBJ2-1,-,CASSQIGKQFF,TGTGCCAGCAGCCAGATCGGTAAGCAGTTCTTC
-,TRBV7-9,TRBJ2-2,-,CASSPVGPGTGELFF,TGTGCCAGCAGCCCCGTAGGCCCGGGCACCGGGGAGCTGTTTTTT
-,TRBV4-2,TRBJ1-2,once,CASSQVFGGRDYGYTF,TGTGCCAGCAGCCAAGTATTCGGGGGGCGCGACTATGGCTACACCTTC
-,TRBV14,TRBJ1-1,-,CASSPWGVSTEAFF,TGTGCCAGCAGCCCGTGGGGCGTATCCACTGAAGCTTTCTTT
-,TRBV19,TRBJ1-2,-,CASSSRSDGYGYTF,TGTGCCAGTAGTAGTCGCAGCGACGGTTATGGCTACACCTTC
-,TRBV6-5,TRBJ1-1,-,CASSYERERVRAFF,TGTGCCAGCAGTTACGAGAGGGAAAGGGTAAGGGCTTTCTTT
-,TRBV5-4,TRBJ2-5,-,CASRKELQEPQETQYF,TGTGCCAGCAGAAAGGAATTACAGGAGCCCCAAGAGACCCAGTACTTC
-,TRBV5-1,TRBJ2-3,-,CASSLQAGSTDTQYF,TGCGCCAGCAGCTTGCAGGCGGGGTCCACAGATACGCAGTATTTT
-,TRBV2,TRBJ1-2,few,CASRSGGYGYTF,TGTGCCAGCCGGTCGGGAGGGTATGGCTACACCTTC
-,TRBV5-1,TRBJ2-5,few,CASSLKGQGETQYF,TGCGCCAGCAGCTTGAAGGGCCAGGGTGAGACCCAGTACTTC
TRBD1,TRBV7-9,TRBJ1-2,-,CASSERQGDGYTF,TGTGCCAGCAGCGAAAGACAGGGGGATGGCTACACCTTC
-,TRBV9,TRBJ1-1,-,CASSSETAEAFF,TGTGCCAGCAGCTCGGAGACAGCTGAAGCTTTCTTT
-,TRBV27,TRBJ1-5,few,CASSPLGGTEPQHF,TGTGCCAGCAGCCCTCTGGGGGGGACGGAGCCCCAGCATTTT
-,TRBV7-9,TRBJ2-1,-,CASSLVGNEQFF,TGTGCCAGCAGCTTAGTCGGGAATGAGCAGTTCTTC
-,TRBV4-1,TRBJ1-1,-,CASRGPFGSTEAFF,TGCGCCAGCAGGGGGCCCTTCGGGAGCACTGAAGCTTTCTTT
-,TRBV5-1,TRBJ2-7,-,CASRTRVSHEQYF,TGCGCCAGCAGAACTAGAGTGTCCCACGAGCAGTACTTC
-,TRBV23-1,TRBJ2-7,-,CASRNDRTNYEQYF,TGCGCCAGCAGAAACGACAGGACGAACTACGAGCAGTACTTC
-,TRBV6-5,TRBJ1-1,-,CASSPGTLNTEAFF,TGTGCCAGCAGTCCCGGGACACTGAACACTGAAGCTTTCTTT
-,TRBV27,TRBJ1-2,-,CASSFSQGSGYGYTF,TGTGCCAGCAGTTTTTCACAGGGATCAGGCTATGGCTACACCTTC
TRBD1,TRBV6-5,TRBJ1-6,few,CASSSTGQVTGSPLHF,TGTGCCAGCAGTTCCACAGGACAGGTGACAGGGTCACCCCTCCACTTT
-,TRBV29-1,TRBJ1-2,-,CSVSESNYGYTF,TGCAGCGTTAGTGAGTCGAACTATGGCTACACCTTC
-,TRBV11-3,TRBJ2-3,few,CASSSRETDTQYF,TGTGCCAGCAGCAGTAGGGAGACAGATACGCAGTATTTT
TRBD1,TRBV28,TRBJ1-2,-,CASSGAGTGNYGYTF,TGTGCCAGCAGTGGGGCCGGGACAGGGAACTATGGCTACACCTTC
-,TRBV14,TRBJ2-1,-,CASSQDFKGFDEQFF,TGTGCCAGCAGCCAAGACTTCAAGGGGTTTGATGAGCAGTTCTTC
-,TRBV20-1,TRBJ2-7,-,CSASRGPGEQYF,TGCAGTGCTAGTAGAGGGCCCGGGGAGCAGTACTTC
-,TRBV2,TRBJ2-2,once,CASSELLGANTGELFF,TGTGCCAGCAGCGAACTTTTGGGCGCGAACACCGGGGAGCTGTTTTTT
-,TRBV12-5,TRBJ1-1,-,CASTPRGENTEAFF,TGTGCTAGTACACCCAGAGGAGAGAATACTGAAGCTTTCTTT